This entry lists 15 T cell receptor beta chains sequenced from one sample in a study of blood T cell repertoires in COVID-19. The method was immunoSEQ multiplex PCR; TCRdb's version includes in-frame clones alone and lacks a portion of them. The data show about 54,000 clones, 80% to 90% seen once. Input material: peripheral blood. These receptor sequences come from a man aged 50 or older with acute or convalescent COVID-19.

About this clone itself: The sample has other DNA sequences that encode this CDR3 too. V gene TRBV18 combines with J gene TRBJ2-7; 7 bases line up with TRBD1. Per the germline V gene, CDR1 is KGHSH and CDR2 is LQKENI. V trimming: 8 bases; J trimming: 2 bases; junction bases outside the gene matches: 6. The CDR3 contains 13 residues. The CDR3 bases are TGTGCCAGCACCCGACAGGGACCCTACGAGCAGTACTTC. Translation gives CASTRQGPYEQYF.

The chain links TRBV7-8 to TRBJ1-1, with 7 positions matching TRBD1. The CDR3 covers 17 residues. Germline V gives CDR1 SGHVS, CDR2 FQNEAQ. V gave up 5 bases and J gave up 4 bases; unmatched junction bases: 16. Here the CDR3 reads CASSIGQVQLSVTEAFF. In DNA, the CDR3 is TGTGCCAGCAGCATAGGACAGGTACAACTGTCAGTCACTGAAGCTTTCTTT.

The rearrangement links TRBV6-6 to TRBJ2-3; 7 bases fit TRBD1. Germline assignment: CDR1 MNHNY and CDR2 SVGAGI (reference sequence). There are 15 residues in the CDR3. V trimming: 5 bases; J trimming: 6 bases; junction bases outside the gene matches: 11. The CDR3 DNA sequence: TGTGCCAGCAGTCAACAGGGGTCTCGGCGGGATACGCAGTATTTT. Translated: CASSQQGSRRDTQYF.

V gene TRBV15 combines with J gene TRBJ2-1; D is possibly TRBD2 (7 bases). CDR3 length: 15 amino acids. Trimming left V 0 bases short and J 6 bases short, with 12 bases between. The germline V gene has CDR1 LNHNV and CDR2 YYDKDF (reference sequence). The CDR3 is CATSRDTGGANEQFF. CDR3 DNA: TGTGCCACCAGCAGAGACACTGGGGGGGCCAATGAGCAGTTCTTC.

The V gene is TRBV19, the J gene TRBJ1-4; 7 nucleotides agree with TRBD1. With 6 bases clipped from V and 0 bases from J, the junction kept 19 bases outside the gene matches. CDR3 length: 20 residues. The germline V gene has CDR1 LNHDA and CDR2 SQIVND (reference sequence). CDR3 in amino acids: CASRYFRWDRTSATNEKLFF. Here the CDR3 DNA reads TGTGCCAGTAGATACTTTCGTTGGGACAGAACCTCTGCAACTAATGAAAAACTGTTTTTT.

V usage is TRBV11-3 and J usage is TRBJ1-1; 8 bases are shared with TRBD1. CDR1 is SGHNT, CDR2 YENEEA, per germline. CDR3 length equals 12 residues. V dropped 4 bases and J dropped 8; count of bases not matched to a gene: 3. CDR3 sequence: CASSSRQGEAFF. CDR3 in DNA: TGTGCCAGCAGCTCAAGACAGGGGGAAGCTTTCTTT.

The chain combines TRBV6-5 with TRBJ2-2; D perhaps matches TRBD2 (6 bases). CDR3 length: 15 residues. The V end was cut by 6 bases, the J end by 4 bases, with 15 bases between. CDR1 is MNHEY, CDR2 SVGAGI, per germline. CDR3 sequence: CASRRGGPGTGELFF. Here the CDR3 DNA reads TGTGCCAGCAGACGTGGAGGGCCGGGCACCGGGGAGCTGTTTTTT.

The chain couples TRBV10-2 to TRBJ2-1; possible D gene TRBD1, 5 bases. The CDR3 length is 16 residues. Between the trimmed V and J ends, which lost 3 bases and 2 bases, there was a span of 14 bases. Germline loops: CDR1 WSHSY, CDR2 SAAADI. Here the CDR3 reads CASSDRTSRAYNEQFF. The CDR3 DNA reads TGCGCCAGCAGTGACAGGACAAGCCGCGCCTACAATGAGCAGTTCTTC.

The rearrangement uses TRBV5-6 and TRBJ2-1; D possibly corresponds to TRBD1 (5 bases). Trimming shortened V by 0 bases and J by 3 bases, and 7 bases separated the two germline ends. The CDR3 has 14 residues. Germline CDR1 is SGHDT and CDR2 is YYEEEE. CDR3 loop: CASSLGQFYNEQFF. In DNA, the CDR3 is TGTGCCAGCAGCTTGGGACAGTTCTACAATGAGCAGTTCTTC.

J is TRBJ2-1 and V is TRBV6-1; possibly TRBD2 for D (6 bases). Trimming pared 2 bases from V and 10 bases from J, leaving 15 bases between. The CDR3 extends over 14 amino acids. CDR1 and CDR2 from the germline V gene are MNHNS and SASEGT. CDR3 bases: TGTGCCAGCAGTGAATTTTACAGGCGGGGCGAGCAGTTCTTC. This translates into CASSEFYRRGEQFF.

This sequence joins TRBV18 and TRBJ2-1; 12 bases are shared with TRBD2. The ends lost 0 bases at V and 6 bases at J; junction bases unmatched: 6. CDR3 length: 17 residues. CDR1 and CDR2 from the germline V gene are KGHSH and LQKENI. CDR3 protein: CASSPPNGLAGPNEQFF. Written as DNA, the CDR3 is TGTGCCAGCTCACCACCTAACGGACTAGCGGGGCCCAATGAGCAGTTCTTC.

CDR3 DNA sequence: TGCGCCAGCAGCCCAAGCGCCCCCGGCGTAGAGACCCAGTACTTC. It specifies CASSPSAPGVETQYF. The chain links TRBV5-1 to TRBJ2-5; D is unclear. The V end was cut by 4 bases, the J end by 4 bases, with 17 bases between. CDR1 and CDR2 from the germline V gene are SGHRS and YFSETQ. This CDR3 has 15 amino acids. The full variable domain, completed using reference TRBV5-1 and TRBJ2-5, is KAGVTQTPRYLIKTRGQQVTLSCSPISGHRSVSWYQQTPGQGLQFLFEYFSETQRNKGNFPGRFSGRQFSNSRSEMNVSTLELGDSALYLCASSPSAPGVETQYFGPGTRLLVL.

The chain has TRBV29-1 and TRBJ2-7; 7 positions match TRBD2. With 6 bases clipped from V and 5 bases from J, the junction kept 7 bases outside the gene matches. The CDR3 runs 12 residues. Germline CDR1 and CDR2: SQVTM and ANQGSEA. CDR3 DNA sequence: TGCAGCGTGGGAGGGACTTTCCACGAGCAGTACTTC. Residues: CSVGGTFHEQYF.

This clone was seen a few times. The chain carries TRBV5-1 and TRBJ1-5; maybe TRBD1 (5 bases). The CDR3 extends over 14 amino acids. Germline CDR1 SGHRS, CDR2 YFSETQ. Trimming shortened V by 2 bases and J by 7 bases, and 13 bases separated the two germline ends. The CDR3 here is CASSFYLQVQPQHF. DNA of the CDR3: TGCGCCAGCAGCTTCTACTTACAGGTGCAGCCCCAGCATTTT. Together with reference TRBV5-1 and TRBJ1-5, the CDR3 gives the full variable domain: KAGVTQTPRYLIKTRGQQVTLSCSPISGHRSVSWYQQTPGQGLQFLFEYFSETQRNKGNFPGRFSGRQFSNSRSEMNVSTLELGDSALYLCASSFYLQVQPQHFGDGTRLSIL.

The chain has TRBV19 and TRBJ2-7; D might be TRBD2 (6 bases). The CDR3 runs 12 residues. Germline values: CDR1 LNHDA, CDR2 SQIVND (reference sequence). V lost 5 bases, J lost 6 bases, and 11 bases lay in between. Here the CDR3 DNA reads TGTGCCAGTAGTCTCCTCGGGGGCGAGCAGTACTTC. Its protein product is CASSLLGGEQYF.